This T cell receptor (beta chain) was obtained from a study of molecular identifiers for immune sequencing clone quantification. V shed 4 bases and J shed 0 bases, with 12 bases lying between them. Per the germline V gene, CDR1 is PRHDT and CDR2 is FYEKMQ (reference sequence). The CDR3 is made up of 16 amino acids. Preparation methods for the bulk TCR libraries were those previously described, with listed TCR primers. TCRdb itself ran the PCR reads through MiXCR, one entry per CDR3 protein. The table lists some 100,000 distinct CDR3 sequences, 35% to 40% of them singletons. This TCR was recovered from a human donor in good health. Some libraries in this study had Jurkat cell RNA spiked in. This chain joins TRBV13 and TRBJ2-2, with D perhaps given as TRBD1 or TRBD2 (5 bases each). The source material was naive CD8+ T cells from blood, with Jurkat cell RNA spiked in. The subset: FACS-sorted CD8+CD4-CCR7+CD45RA+ naive T cells. Here the CDR3 DNA reads TGTGCCAGCAGCTCCACTAGACAGACGAACACCGGGGAGCTGTTTTTT. Its protein product is CASSSTRQTNTGELFF. Filled out from reference TRBV13 and TRBJ2-2, the complete variable domain reads AAGVIQSPRHLIKEKRETATLKCYPIPRHDTVYWYQQGPGQDPQFLISFYEKMQSDKGSIPDRFSAQQFSDYHSELNMSSLELGDSALYFCASSSTRQTNTGELFFGEGSRLTVL.